Presented here are 23 T cell receptor beta chains from one specimen sequenced in a study of shared clonotypes between healthy human individuals. Here immunoSEQ multiplex PCR was the method, and the copy in TCRdb shows in-frame clones only, minus some. The sample consists of about 1.5 million clones, more than 95% of them appearing once. The specimen sequenced was naive CD4+ T cells sorted from blood. The subset denotes: CD45RA+ positively selected. All receptors come from a man between 25 and 39 years old in good health.

This clone was counted a single time. This chain links TRBV7-2 with TRBJ2-7; 7 bases align to TRBD1. In germline, CDR1 is SGHTA, CDR2 FQGNSA. This CDR3 region has 14 residues. The V segment lost 4 bases and the J segment 4 bases; nucleotides outside the gene matches: 7. CDR3 in DNA: TGTGCCAGCAGCTCCGGGACAGTCTATTACGAGCAGTACTTC. Residues: CASSSGTVYYEQYF.

The V call is TRBV5-4, the J call TRBJ2-1, with 7 bases matching TRBD1. V lost 4 bases, J lost 4 bases, and 5 bases stayed unmatched. Germline V CDR1 and CDR2: SGHNT, YYREEE (reference sequence). The CDR3 contains 14 residues. CDR3 sequence (DNA): TGTGCCAGCAGCCCGGGACAGATATACAATGAGCAGTTCTTC. Its protein is CASSPGQIYNEQFF.

Concerning this clone: The sample carries other DNA sequences with the same CDR3. The V call is TRBV27, the J call TRBJ2-5, with 13 bases aligning to TRBD2. V shed 6 bases and J 4 bases; nucleotides not matched to a gene: 5. CDR1 and CDR2 (germline): MNHEY, SMNVEV (reference sequence). The CDR3 sequence is 15 residues long. The CDR3 loop is CASSFGLAGVETQYF. In nucleotides, the CDR3 is TGTGCCAGCAGCTTCGGACTAGCGGGAGTAGAGACCCAGTACTTC.

This clone was counted a single time. The chain uses TRBV5-5 and TRBJ2-3; maybe TRBD2 (5 bases). The CDR3 is made up of 15 amino acids. CDR1 and CDR2 (germline): SGHKS, YYEKEE (reference sequence). Trimming left V 4 bases short and J 1 base short, with 13 bases between. The CDR3 sequence is CASSPFGVGTDTQYF. In DNA, the CDR3 is TGTGCCAGCAGCCCGTTCGGGGTAGGCACAGATACGCAGTATTTT.

Comments on this clone: The same CDR3 also results from other DNA sequences found in this sample. This chain connects TRBV5-4 to TRBJ2-7; D possibly uses TRBD1 or TRBD2 (5 bases each). Trimming left V 5 bases short and J 0 bases short, with 12 bases between. This CDR3 region has 14 residues. Germline-derived CDR1 and CDR2 are SGHNT and YYREEE (reference sequence). This chain's CDR3 is CASSQGRSSYEQYF. CDR3 nucleotide sequence: TGTGCCAGCAGTCAGGGACGAAGCTCCTACGAGCAGTACTTC.

The chain joins TRBV10-3 to TRBJ1-1; tentatively, D is TRBD1 (5 bases). Germline V gene sequence: CDR1 ENHRY, CDR2 SYGVKD. This CDR3 comprises 16 residues. The ends were cut back, 4 bases at V and 6 bases at J, with 21 bases in the middle. DNA for the CDR3: TGTGCCATCAGTGGGGGAGGGGTTGTCGGCAGATCTGAAGCTTTCTTT. This gives the protein CAISGGGVVGRSEAFF.

V and J are TRBV5-4 and TRBJ2-7; D might be TRBD1 or TRBD2, each matching 5 bases. Per germline, CDR1 SGHNT and CDR2 YYREEE (reference sequence). The CDR3 runs 15 residues. V dropped 0 bases and J dropped 6 bases, with 16 bases sitting between them. The CDR3 DNA follows: TGTGCCAGCAGCTTGGTAGGGACCCCACGGGCCGAGCAGTACTTC. It codes for CASSLVGTPRAEQYF.

The gene calls are TRBV18 and TRBJ1-3; D call uncertain. The CDR3 runs to 15 residues. CDR1 and CDR2 (germline): KGHSH, LQKENI. V was shortened by 0 bases and J by 4 bases, with 10 bases between the two germline ends. This CDR3 is CASSPPSVLGNTIYF. CDR3 DNA sequence: TGTGCCAGCTCACCACCATCGGTTCTCGGAAACACCATATATTTT.

This clone was seen a few times. V is TRBV27 and J is TRBJ2-3, with 11 bases aligning to TRBD2. The V gene end was trimmed by 6 bases and the J gene end by 2 bases; junction bases not matched to a gene: 7. The CDR3 has 16 amino acids. Germline V CDR1 and CDR2: MNHEY, SMNVEV (reference sequence). CDR3 loop: CASRQPSGRFTDTQYF. CDR3 bases: TGTGCCAGCAGACAACCTAGCGGGAGGTTCACAGATACGCAGTATTTT.

The CDR3 coding sequence is TGTGCCAGTAGTTCATTAAGGACTAGCGGGGTGAACCACAATGAGCAGTTCTTC. Its protein product is CASSSLRTSGVNHNEQFF. The chain joins TRBV19 to TRBJ2-1; TRBD2 matches at 12 bases. CDR1 and CDR2 from the germline V gene are LNHDA and SQIVND (reference sequence). The CDR3 length is 18 residues. The ends lost 5 bases at V and 5 bases at J; junction bases unmatched: 13.

Details on this clone: The sample has other DNA sequences that encode this CDR3 too. CDR3 nucleotides: TGTGCCAGCAGTGAACTTTACGAGCAGTACTTC. It encodes CASSELYEQYF. The chain employs TRBV2 and TRBJ2-7; D is ambiguous. V lost 2 bases and J lost 4, with 3 bases in between. CDR1 SNHLY and CDR2 FYNNEI come from the germline V gene. The CDR3 extends over 11 amino acids.

The CDR3 bases are TGTGCCAGCAGGAAGGAGGCCCATTGGCGCGGAACCTACGAGCAGTACTTC. It yields the protein CASRKEAHWRGTYEQYF. This chain links TRBV7-2 with TRBJ2-7, with D maybe TRBD2 (5 bases). The CDR3 runs 17 residues. Germline V gene lookup returns CDR1 SGHTA and CDR2 FQGNSA. With 6 bases removed from V and 2 bases from J, the gap between germline ends came to 23 bases.

The chain combines TRBV19 with TRBJ2-2; TRBD2 matches at 7 bases. From germline, CDR1 is LNHDA and CDR2 SQIVND (reference sequence). CDR3 size: 15 residues. Trimming cost V 5 bases and J 2 bases; bases outside gene matches: 5. The CDR3 sequence is CASSGLVGNTGELFF. DNA of the CDR3: TGTGCCAGTAGTGGACTAGTGGGAAACACCGGGGAGCTGTTTTTT.

J is TRBJ1-2 and V is TRBV18, with D tentatively TRBD1 (6 bases). The CDR3 runs to 14 residues. V was cut by 2 bases and J by 8 bases, with 15 bases left in between. Per the germline V gene, CDR1 is KGHSH and CDR2 is LQKENI. The CDR3 sequence is CASSPGQLLGGYTF. CDR3 nucleotides: TGTGCCAGCTCACCAGGACAGCTTTTGGGGGGCTACACCTTC.

The V call is TRBV5-1, the J call TRBJ2-1; 11 positions agree with TRBD2. The CDR3 is 14 residues long. CDR1 is SGHRS, CDR2 YFSETQ, per germline. J lost 8 bases, V lost 7 bases, and 8 bases had no gene match. For the CDR3, the DNA is TGCGCCAGCGCACTGACTAGCGGGACAGATGAGCAGTTCTTC. Its protein product is CASALTSGTDEQFF.

The count of this clone is one. The chain recombines TRBV11-2 with TRBJ2-7; D is undetermined. The CDR3 runs 15 residues. Trimming stripped 1 base from V and 4 bases from J, with 14 bases between. CDR1 and CDR2 (germline): SGHAT, FQNNGV. The chain's CDR3 is CASSLGRLLSYEQYF. As DNA, the CDR3 is TGTGCCAGCAGCTTAGGTCGACTCTTATCTTACGAGCAGTACTTC.

CDR3 sequence (DNA): TGCGCCAGCAGCTCTGGGAGGGTTGGGGAGACCCAGTACTTC. Its protein is CASSSGRVGETQYF. The chain uses TRBV5-1 and TRBJ2-5, with 7 bases lining up with TRBD2. CDR1 and CDR2 from the germline V gene are SGHRS and YFSETQ. The CDR3 contains 14 residues. Trimming took 3 bases from V and 5 from J; bases not matched to a gene: 7. Based on the CDR3 plus reference TRBV5-1 and TRBJ2-5, the full variable domain is KAGVTQTPRYLIKTRGQQVTLSCSPISGHRSVSWYQQTPGQGLQFLFEYFSETQRNKGNFPGRFSGRQFSNSRSEMNVSTLELGDSALYLCASSSGRVGETQYFGPGTRLLVL.

The sample holds one count of this clone. This sequence joins TRBV11-2 and TRBJ1-4, with TRBD1 identical over 7 bases. The V segment lost 5 bases and the J segment 4 bases; nucleotides outside the gene matches: 4. The length of the CDR3 is 14 residues. Germline V gene sequence: CDR1 SGHAT, CDR2 FQNNGV. The CDR3 protein is CASSPGQLNEKLFF. CDR3 coding DNA: TGTGCCAGCAGCCCGGGACAGCTTAATGAAAAACTGTTTTTT.

V and J are TRBV5-6 and TRBJ1-2; a possible D gene is TRBD1 (6 bases). The germline CDR1 and CDR2 sequences are SGHDT and YYEEEE. This CDR3 is built from 16 residues. V gave up 0 bases and J gave up 7 bases, with 19 bases separating them. The CDR3 coding sequence is TGTGCCAGCAGCTTGGGTCAGGGGCCAGCGTCCCGTGGCTACACCTTC. It codes for CASSLGQGPASRGYTF.

This clone was counted once. The sample holds other DNA sequences that translate to the same CDR3. V usage is TRBV7-2 and J usage is TRBJ1-5, with a weak D call TRBD1 (6 bases). Per germline, CDR1 SGHTA and CDR2 FQGNSA. V lost 5 bases and J lost 4, with 9 bases in between. CDR3 length equals 13 residues. The CDR3 coding sequence is TGTGCCAGCAGCCCTGACAGGAATCAGCCCCAGCATTTT. It encodes CASSPDRNQPQHF.

V usage is TRBV4-2 and J usage is TRBJ2-5; TRBD2 matches 11 bases. This CDR3 is 15 amino acids long. Germline CDR1 and CDR2: LGHNA and YNFKEQ. Germline trimming cut 3 bases from V and 2 bases from J; bases unmatched to any gene: 2. CDR3: CASSQIAGGQETQYF. The DNA for the CDR3 is TGTGCCAGCAGCCAGATAGCGGGAGGGCAAGAGACCCAGTACTTC.

This chain links TRBV5-5 with TRBJ2-4, with D perhaps matching TRBD2 (5 bases). V lost 4 bases to trimming and J lost 7 bases, with 18 bases between them. Germline CDR1 and CDR2: SGHKS and YYEKEE (reference sequence). The CDR3 is 15 residues long. The CDR3 nucleotides read TGTGCCAGCAGCGTGAACGGGAACCGAGGGAACATTCAGTACTTC. Amino acid sequence: CASSVNGNRGNIQYF.

This clone appeared once. This chain connects TRBV28 to TRBJ2-5; 10 positions match TRBD1. Germline trimming cut 6 bases from V and 5 bases from J; bases unmatched to any gene: 9. The CDR3 is 15 residues long. Germline-derived CDR1 and CDR2 are MDHEN and SYDVKM. As DNA, the CDR3 is TGTGCCAGCAGCCTCCGGACAGGGGGTAGGGAGACCCAGTACTTC. Its translation is CASSLRTGGRETQYF.